This TCR beta chain was captured by sequencing in a study of shared clonotypes between healthy human individuals. Overall study findings and caveats: Read depth was anticipated to influence clonotype sharing among donors.

As to this clone: Its antigen is not known.

As handled by the study authors: For the immunoSEQ data, sequences were junction-only without quality scores, so filtering differed. The assay was immunoSEQ multiplex PCR, and TCRdb's table has in-frame clones only and misses some. V, J and clone size are taken as reported in that table, and D and trimming were inferred from the DNA itself. Among some 700,000 clones listed, around 90% were seen once. The CDR3 spans 18 residues. This clonotype originated in a man aged 18 to 30 in good health. Some clones in this sample may be carry-over from other donors' samples. The V and J genes are TRBV7-5 and TRBJ2-1; TRBD2 is the table's D call, not checked against the DNA. TRBV7-5 is reported as a pseudogene. Source material: memory CD8+ T cells from PBMCs. The subset is: CD45RO+ cells pooled with CCR7-negative TemRA cells. This CDR3 is CVRSSLPSGIFSYNEQFF. The CDR3 nucleotides read TGTGTCAGAAGCTCTCTTCCTAGCGGGATTTTCTCCTACAATGAGCAGTTCTTC.